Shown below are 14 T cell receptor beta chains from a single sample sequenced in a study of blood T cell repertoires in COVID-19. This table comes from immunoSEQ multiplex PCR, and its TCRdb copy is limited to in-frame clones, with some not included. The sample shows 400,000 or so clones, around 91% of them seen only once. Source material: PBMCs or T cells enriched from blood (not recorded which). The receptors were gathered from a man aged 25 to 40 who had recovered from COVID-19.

CDR3 region: CASSLDWGDYGYTF. For the CDR3, the DNA is TGTGCCAGCAGCTTAGACTGGGGGGATTATGGCTACACCTTC. This chain connects TRBV7-9 to TRBJ1-2; TRBD1 is a possible D gene (5 bases). Trimming removed 1 base at V and 5 bases at J, with 11 bases between. This CDR3 has 14 residues. Germline CDR1 is SEHNR and CDR2 is FQNEAQ (reference sequence).

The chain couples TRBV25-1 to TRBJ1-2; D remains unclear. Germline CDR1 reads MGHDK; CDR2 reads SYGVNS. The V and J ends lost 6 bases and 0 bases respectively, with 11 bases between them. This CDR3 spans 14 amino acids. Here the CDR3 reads CASRGSAANYGYTF. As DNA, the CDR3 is TGTGCCAGCAGGGGCTCGGCAGCTAACTATGGCTACACCTTC.

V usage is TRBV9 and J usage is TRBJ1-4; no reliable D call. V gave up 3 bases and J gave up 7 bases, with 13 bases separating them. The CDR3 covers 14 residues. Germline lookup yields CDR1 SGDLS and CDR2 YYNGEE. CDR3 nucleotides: TGTGCCAGCAGCGGCGGGTGGGATGGTGAAAAACTGTTTTTT. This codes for CASSGGWDGEKLFF.

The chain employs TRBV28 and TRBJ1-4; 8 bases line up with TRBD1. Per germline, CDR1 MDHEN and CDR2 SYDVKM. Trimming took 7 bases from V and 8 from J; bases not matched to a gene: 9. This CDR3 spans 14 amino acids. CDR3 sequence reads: CASNLQGVREKLFF. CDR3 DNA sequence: TGTGCCAGCAACCTACAGGGGGTCCGGGAAAAACTGTTTTTT.

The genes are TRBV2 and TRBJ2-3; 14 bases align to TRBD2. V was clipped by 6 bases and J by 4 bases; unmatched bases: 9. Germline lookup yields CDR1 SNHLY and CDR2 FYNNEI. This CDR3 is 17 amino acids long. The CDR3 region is CASRESGTSGSADTQYF. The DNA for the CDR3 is TGTGCCAGCAGAGAATCCGGGACTAGCGGGAGCGCAGATACGCAGTATTTT.

This CDR3 is CASSQRTSGVSSYEQYF. The CDR3 region has the DNA TGCGCCAGCAGCCAAAGGACTAGCGGCGTAAGCTCCTACGAGCAGTACTTC. J is TRBJ2-7 and V is TRBV4-1; 10 bases map to TRBD2. CDR3 length: 17 residues. V was pared by 2 bases and J by 0 bases, with 7 bases of the junction left unmatched. Germline assignment: CDR1 MGHRA and CDR2 YSYEKL.

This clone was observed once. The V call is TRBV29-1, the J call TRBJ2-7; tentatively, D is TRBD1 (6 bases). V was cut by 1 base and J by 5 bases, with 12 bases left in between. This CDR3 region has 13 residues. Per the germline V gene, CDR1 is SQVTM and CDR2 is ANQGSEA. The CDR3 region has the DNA TGCAGCGTTGAAGTGGCAGGGGAAAACGAGCAGTACTTC. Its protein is CSVEVAGENEQYF.

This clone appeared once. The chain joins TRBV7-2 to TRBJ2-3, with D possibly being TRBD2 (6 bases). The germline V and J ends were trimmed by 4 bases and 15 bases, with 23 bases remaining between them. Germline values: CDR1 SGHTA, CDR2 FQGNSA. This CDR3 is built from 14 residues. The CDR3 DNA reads TGTGCCAGCAGCTCCCGACAACCTAGCGAATTTACCTATTTT. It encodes CASSSRQPSEFTYF.

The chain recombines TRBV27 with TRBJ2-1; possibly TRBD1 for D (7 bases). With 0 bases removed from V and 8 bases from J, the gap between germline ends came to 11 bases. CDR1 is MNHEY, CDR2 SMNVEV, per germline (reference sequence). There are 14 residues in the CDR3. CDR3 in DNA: TGTGCCAGCAGTTTATCGCCAGGGGGGTATGAGCAGTTCTTC. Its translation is CASSLSPGGYEQFF.

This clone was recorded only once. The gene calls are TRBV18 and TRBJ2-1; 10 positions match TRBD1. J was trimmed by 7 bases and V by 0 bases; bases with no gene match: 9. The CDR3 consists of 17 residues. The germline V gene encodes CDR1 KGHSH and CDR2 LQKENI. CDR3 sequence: CASSPPWGQGSMNEQFF. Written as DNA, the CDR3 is TGTGCCAGCTCACCACCGTGGGGACAGGGGTCCATGAATGAGCAGTTCTTC.

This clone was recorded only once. CDR3 amino acids: CATSRAGNGNTIYF. CDR3 sequence (DNA): TGTGCCACCAGCAGAGCAGGGAACGGAAACACCATATATTTT. This chain uses TRBV15 with TRBJ1-3; weak D call: TRBD1 (5 bases). The germline gives CDR1 LNHNV, CDR2 YYDKDF (reference sequence). Deletions cut 1 base from V and 4 bases from J, with 8 bases between. CDR3 length: 14 amino acids.

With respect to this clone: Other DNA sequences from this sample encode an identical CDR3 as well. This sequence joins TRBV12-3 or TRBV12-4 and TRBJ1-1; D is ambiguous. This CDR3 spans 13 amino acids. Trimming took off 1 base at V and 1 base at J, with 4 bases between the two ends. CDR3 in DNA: TGTGCCAGCAGTTTAGGCAGGAACACTGAAGCTTTCTTT. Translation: CASSLGRNTEAFF.

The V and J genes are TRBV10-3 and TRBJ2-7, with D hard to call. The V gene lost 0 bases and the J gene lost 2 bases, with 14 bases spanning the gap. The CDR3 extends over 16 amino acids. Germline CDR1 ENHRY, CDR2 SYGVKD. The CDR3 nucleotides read TGTGCCATCAGTGAGTCGGGCTCTGGCCAAGCCTACGAGCAGTACTTC. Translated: CAISESGSGQAYEQYF.

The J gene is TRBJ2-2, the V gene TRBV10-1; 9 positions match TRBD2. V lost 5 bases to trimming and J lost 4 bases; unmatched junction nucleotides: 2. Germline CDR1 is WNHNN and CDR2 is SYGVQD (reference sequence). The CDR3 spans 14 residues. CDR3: CASSFSGGTGELFF. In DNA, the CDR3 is TGCGCCAGCAGTTTTAGCGGGGGCACCGGGGAGCTGTTTTTT.